This T cell receptor (beta chain) stems from a study of control samples from healthy donors and cancer patients. The V and J ends lost 0 bases and 3 bases respectively, with 10 bases between them. CDR3 length equals 15 residues. Germline CDR1 and CDR2: SEHNR and FQNEAQ (reference sequence). TCRdb's copy holds only in-frame clones and misses some; the assay was immunoSEQ multiplex PCR. This table holds about 120,000 clones, about 93% found once. The source is a young man in good health. Sequencing used blood. The rearrangement uses TRBV7-9 and TRBJ2-3; D not resolved. The CDR3 nucleotides read TGTGCCAGCAGCTTAGCAGGGTTTTCAACAGATACGCAGTATTTT. This codes for CASSLAGFSTDTQYF. Drawing the rest from reference TRBV7-9 and TRBJ2-3, the complete variable domain is DTGVSQNPRHKITKRGQNVTFRCDPISEHNRLYWYRQTLGQGPEFLTYFQNEAQLEKSRLLSDRFSAERPKGSFSTLEIQRTEQGDSAMYLCASSLAGFSTDTQYFGPGTRLTVL.